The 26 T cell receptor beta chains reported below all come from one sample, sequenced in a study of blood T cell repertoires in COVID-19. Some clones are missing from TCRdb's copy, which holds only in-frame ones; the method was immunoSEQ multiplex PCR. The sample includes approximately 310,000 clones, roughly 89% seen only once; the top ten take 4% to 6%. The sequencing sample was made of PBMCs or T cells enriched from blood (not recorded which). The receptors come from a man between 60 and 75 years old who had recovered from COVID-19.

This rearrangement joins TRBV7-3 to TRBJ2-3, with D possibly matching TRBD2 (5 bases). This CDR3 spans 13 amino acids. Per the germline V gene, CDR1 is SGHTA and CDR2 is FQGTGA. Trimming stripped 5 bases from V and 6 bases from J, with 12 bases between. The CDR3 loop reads CASSPRGWDTQYF. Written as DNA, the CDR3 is TGTGCCAGCAGCCCACGGGGTTGGGATACGCAGTATTTT.

CDR3 in amino acids: CASSQDLTGPYNEQFF. As DNA, the CDR3 is TGTGCCAGCAGCCAAGATTTGACAGGGCCCTACAATGAGCAGTTCTTC. The chain couples TRBV4-2 to TRBJ2-1, with TRBD1 matching 7 bases. V shed 0 bases, J shed 2 bases, and the junction held 4 bases outside the gene matches. Germline V gives CDR1 LGHNA, CDR2 YNFKEQ. The CDR3 is 16 amino acids.

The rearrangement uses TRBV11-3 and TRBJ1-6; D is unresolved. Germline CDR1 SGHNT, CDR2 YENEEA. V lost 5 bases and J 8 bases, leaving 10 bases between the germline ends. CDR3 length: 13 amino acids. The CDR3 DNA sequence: TGTGCCAGCAGCCTCCTCACGGATTCACCCCTCCACTTT. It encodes CASSLLTDSPLHF.

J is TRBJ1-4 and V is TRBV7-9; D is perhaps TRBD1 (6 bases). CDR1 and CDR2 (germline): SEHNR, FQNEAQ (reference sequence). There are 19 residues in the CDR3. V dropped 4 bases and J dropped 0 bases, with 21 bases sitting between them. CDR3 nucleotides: TGTGCCAGCAGCTCCCGACAGGTTGGCGGCGGAGCAACTAATGAAAAACTGTTTTTT. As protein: CASSSRQVGGGATNEKLFF.

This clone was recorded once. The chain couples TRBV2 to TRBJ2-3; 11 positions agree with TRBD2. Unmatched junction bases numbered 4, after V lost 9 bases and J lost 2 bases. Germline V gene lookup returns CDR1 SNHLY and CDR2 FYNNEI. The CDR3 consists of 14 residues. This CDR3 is CARGGLAATDTQYF. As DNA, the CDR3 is TGTGCCAGGGGGGGACTAGCGGCCACAGATACGCAGTATTTT.

The CDR3 sequence: CASSFAWGQYEQYF. Written as DNA, the CDR3 is TGTGCCAGCAGTTTTGCGTGGGGGCAGTACGAGCAGTACTTC. The chain links TRBV6-2 or TRBV6-3 to TRBJ2-7; the D gene is possibly TRBD1 (6 bases). The CDR3 is made up of 14 amino acids. The germline gives CDR1 MNHEY, CDR2 SVGEGT. With 4 bases removed from V and 4 bases from J, the gap between germline ends came to 14 bases.

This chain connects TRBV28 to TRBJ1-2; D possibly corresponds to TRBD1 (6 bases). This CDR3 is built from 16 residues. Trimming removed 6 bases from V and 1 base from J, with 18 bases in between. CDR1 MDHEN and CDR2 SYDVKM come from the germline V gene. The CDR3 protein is CASRGAGLKDNYGYTF. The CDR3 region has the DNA TGTGCCAGCAGGGGGGCGGGTCTTAAGGATAACTATGGCTACACCTTC.

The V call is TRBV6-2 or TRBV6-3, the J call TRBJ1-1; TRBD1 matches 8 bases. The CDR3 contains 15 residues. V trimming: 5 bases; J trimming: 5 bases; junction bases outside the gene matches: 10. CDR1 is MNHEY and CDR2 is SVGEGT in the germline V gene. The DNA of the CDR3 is TGTGCCAGCAGTGACAGGACAGGGAGCAGGACTGAAGCTTTCTTT. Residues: CASSDRTGSRTEAFF.

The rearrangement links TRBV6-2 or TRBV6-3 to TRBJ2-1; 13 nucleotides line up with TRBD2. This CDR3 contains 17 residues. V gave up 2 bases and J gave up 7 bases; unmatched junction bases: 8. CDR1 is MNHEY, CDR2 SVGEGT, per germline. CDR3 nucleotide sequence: TGTGCCAGCAGTTACCCCCCGACTAGCGGGAGGACGAATGAGCAGTTCTTC. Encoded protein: CASSYPPTSGRTNEQFF.

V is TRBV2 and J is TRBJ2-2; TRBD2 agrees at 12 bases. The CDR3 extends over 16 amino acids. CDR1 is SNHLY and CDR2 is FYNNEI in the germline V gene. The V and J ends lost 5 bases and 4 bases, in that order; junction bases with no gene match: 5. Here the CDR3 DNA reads TGTGCCAGCAGTCCCCGGACTAGCGGGGCCACCGGGGAGCTGTTTTTT. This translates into CASSPRTSGATGELFF.

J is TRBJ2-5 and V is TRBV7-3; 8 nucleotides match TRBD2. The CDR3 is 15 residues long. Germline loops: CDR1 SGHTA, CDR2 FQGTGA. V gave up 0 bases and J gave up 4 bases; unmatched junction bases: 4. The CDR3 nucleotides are TGTGCCAGCAGCTTAACTAGCGGGACACCAGAGACCCAGTACTTC. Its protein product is CASSLTSGTPETQYF. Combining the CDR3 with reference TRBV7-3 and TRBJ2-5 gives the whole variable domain GAGVSQTPSNKVTEKGKYVELRCDPISGHTALYWYRQSLGQGPEFLIYFQGTGAADDSGLPNDRFFAVRPEGSVSTLKIQRTERGDSAVYLCASSLTSGTPETQYFGPGTRLLVL.

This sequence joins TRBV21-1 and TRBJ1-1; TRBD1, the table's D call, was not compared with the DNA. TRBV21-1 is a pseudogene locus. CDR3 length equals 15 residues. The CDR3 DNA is TGTGCCAGCAGCAAAAATCGGAAGGTGGGCGCTGAAGCTTTCTTT. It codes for CASSKNRKVGAEAFF.

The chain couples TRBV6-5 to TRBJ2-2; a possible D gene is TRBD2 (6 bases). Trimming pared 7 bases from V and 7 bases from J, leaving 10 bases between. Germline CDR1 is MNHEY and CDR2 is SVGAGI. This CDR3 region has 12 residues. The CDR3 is CASTLGGGELFF. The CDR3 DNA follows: TGTGCCAGCACCCTCGGGGGCGGGGAGCTGTTTTTT.

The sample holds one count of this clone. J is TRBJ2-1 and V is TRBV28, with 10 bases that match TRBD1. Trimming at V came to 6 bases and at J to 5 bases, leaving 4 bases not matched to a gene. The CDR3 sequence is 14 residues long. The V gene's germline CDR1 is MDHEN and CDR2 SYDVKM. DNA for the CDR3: TGTGCCAGCAGGGACAGGGGGTTTAACAATGAGCAGTTCTTC. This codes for CASRDRGFNNEQFF.

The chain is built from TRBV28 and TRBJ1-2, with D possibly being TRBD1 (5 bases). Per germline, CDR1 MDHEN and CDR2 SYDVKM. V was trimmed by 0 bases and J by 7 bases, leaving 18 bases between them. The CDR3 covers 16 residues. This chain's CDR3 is CASSLCSDLDKCGYTF. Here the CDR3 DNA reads TGTGCCAGCAGTTTATGCTCAGATTTGGACAAGTGTGGCTACACCTTC.

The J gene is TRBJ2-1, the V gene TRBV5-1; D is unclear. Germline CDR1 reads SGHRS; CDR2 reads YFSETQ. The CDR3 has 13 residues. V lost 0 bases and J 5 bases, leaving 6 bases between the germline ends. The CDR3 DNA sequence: TGCGCCAGCAGCTTGGGGGCCGACAATGAGCAGTTCTTC. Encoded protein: CASSLGADNEQFF.

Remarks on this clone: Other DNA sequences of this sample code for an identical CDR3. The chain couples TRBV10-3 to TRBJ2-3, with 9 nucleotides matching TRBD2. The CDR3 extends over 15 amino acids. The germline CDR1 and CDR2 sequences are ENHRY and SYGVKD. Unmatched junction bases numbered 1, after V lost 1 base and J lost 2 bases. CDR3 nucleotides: TGTGCCATCAGTGAGTTAGCGGGAGTCACAGATACGCAGTATTTT. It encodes CAISELAGVTDTQYF.

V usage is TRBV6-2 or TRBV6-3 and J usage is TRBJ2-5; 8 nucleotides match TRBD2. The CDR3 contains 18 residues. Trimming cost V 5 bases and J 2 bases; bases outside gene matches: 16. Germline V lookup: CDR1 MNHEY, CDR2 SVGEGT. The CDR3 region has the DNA TGTGCCAGCAGTCCAAGACCGGGGGGGATCGCCCCTCAAGAGACCCAGTACTTC. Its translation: CASSPRPGGIAPQETQYF.

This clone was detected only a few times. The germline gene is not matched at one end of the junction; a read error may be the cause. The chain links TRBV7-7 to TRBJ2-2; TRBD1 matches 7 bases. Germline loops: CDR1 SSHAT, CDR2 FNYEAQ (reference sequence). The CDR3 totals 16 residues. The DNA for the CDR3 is TGTGCTAGCAGCCGAGGAGAGGGGGCGAAAACCGGGGAGCTGTTTTTT. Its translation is CASSRGEGAKTGELFF.

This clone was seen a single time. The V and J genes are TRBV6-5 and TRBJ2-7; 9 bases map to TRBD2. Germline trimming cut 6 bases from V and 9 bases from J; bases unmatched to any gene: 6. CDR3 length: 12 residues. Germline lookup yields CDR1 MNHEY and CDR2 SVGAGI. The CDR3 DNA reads TGTGCCAGCAGCCCCGGCGGGGGGGTGCAGTACTTC. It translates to CASSPGGGVQYF.

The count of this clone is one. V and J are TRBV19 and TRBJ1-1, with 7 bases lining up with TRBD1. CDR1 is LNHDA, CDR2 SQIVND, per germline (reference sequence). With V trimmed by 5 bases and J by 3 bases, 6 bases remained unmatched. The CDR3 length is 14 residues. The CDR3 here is CASSAIDRDTEAFF. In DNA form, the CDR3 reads TGTGCCAGTAGTGCGATCGACAGGGACACTGAAGCTTTCTTT.

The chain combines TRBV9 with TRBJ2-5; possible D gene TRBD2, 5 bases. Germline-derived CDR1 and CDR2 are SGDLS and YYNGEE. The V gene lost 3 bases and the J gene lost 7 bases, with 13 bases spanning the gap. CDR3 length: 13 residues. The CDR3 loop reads CASSEEVSLTQYF. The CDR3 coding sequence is TGTGCCAGCAGCGAGGAGGTTAGCTTGACCCAGTACTTC. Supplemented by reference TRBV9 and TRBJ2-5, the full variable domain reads DSGVTQTPKHLITATGQRVTLRCSPRSGDLSVYWYQQSLDQGLQFLIQYYNGEERAKGNILERFSAQQFPDLHSELNLSSLELGDSALYFCASSEEVSLTQYFGPGTRLLVL.

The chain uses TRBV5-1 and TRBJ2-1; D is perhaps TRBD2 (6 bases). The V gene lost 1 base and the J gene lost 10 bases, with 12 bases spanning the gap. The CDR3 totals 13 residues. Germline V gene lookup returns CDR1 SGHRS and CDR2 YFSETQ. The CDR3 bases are TGCGCCAGCAGCTTGCTAGCGAACGGAGAGCAGTTCTTC. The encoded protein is CASSLLANGEQFF. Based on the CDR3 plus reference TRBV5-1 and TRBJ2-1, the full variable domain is KAGVTQTPRYLIKTRGQQVTLSCSPISGHRSVSWYQQTPGQGLQFLFEYFSETQRNKGNFPGRFSGRQFSNSRSEMNVSTLELGDSALYLCASSLLANGEQFFGPGTRLTVL.

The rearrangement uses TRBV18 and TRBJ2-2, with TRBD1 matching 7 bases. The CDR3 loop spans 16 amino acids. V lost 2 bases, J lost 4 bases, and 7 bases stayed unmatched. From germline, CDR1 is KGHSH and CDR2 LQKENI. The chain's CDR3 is CASSPNRGPVTGELFF. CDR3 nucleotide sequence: TGTGCCAGCTCACCAAACAGGGGCCCCGTCACCGGGGAGCTGTTTTTT. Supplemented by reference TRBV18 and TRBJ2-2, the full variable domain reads NAGVMQNPRHLVRRRGQEARLRCSPMKGHSHVYWYRQLPEEGLKFMVYLQKENIIDESGMPKERFSAEFPKEGPSILRIQQVVRGDSAAYFCASSPNRGPVTGELFFGEGSRLTVL.

The CDR3 loop is CASSRGTGVGTEAFF. Written as DNA, the CDR3 is TGCGCCAGCAGCCGGGGGACAGGGGTTGGCACTGAAGCTTTCTTT. The chain is built from TRBV5-1 and TRBJ1-1, with 10 bases fitting TRBD1. V dropped 4 bases and J dropped 4; count of bases not matched to a gene: 7. Germline V gives CDR1 SGHRS, CDR2 YFSETQ. The CDR3 totals 15 residues.

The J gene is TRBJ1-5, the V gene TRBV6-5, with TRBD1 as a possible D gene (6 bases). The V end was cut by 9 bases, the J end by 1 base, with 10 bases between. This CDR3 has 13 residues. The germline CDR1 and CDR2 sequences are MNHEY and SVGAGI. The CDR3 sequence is CASGTTSNQPQHF. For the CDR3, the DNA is TGTGCCAGTGGGACAACCAGCAATCAGCCCCAGCATTTT.